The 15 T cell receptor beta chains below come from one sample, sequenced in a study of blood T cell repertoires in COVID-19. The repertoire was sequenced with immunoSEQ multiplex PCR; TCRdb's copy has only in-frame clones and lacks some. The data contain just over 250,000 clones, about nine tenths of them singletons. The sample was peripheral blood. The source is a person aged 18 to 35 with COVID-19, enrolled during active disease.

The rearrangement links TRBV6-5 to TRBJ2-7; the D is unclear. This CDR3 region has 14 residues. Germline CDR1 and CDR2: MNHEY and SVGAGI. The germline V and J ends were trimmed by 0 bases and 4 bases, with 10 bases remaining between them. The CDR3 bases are TGTGCCAGCAGTTACTCGAATATCGGTTACGAGCAGTACTTC. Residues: CASSYSNIGYEQYF.

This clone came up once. CDR3 protein: CASSLPGNLGNTIYF. The CDR3 DNA follows: TGTGCCAGCAGCTTACCAGGGAATCTAGGAAACACCATATATTTT. The chain links TRBV11-2 to TRBJ1-3, with D possibly being TRBD1 (5 bases). Germline-derived CDR1 and CDR2 are SGHAT and FQNNGV. There are 15 residues in the CDR3. The ends were cut back, 2 bases at V and 4 bases at J, with 12 bases in the middle.

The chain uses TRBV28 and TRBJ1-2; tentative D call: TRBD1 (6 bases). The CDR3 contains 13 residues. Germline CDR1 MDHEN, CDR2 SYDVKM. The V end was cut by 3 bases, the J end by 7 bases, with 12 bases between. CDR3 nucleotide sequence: TGTGCCAGCAGTTTGGGGGCAAACACTGGCTACACCTTC. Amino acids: CASSLGANTGYTF.

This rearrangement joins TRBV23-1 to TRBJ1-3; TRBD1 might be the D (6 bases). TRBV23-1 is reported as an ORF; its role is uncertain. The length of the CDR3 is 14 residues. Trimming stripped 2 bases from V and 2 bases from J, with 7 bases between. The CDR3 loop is CASSQEGAGNTIYF. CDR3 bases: TGCGCCAGCAGTCAAGAGGGGGCTGGAAACACCATATATTTT.

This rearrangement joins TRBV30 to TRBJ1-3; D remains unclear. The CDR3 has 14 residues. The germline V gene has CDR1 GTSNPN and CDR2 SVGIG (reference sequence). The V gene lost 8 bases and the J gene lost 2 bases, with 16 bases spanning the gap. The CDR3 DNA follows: TGTGCCGGATGGCTTACAGAGACTGGAAACACCATATATTTT. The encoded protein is CAGWLTETGNTIYF.

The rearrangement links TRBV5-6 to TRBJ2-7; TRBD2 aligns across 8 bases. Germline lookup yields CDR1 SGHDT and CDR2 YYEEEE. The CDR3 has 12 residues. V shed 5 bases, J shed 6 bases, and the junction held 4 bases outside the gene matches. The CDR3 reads CASRAGAGEQYF. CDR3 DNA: TGTGCCAGCAGAGCGGGAGCTGGCGAGCAGTACTTC.

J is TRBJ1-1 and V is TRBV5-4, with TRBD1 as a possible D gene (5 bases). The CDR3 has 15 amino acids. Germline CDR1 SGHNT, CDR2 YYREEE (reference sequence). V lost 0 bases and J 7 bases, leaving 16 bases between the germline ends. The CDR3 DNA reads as TGTGCCAGCAGCTTGGAGCCCCAGGGAACCTATGAAGCTTTCTTT. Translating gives CASSLEPQGTYEAFF.

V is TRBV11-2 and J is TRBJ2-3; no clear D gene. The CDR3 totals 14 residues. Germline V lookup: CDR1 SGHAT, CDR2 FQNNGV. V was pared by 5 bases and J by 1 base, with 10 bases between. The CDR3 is CASSPRFRTDTQYF. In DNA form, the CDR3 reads TGTGCCAGCAGCCCCCGGTTTCGCACAGATACGCAGTATTTT.

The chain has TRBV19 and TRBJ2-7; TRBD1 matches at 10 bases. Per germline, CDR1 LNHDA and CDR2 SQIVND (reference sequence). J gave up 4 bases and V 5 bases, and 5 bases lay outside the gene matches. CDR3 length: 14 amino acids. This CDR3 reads CASSATGGWYEQYF. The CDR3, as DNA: TGTGCCAGTAGTGCGACAGGGGGCTGGTACGAGCAGTACTTC.

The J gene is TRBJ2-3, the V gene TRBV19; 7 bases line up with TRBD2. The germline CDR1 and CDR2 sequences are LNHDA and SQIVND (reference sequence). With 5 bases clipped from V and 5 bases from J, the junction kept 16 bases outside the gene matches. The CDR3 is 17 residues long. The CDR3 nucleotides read TGTGCCAGTAGTCTAAGAGGACTAGTTAGTTCCCAAGATACGCAGTATTTT. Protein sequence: CASSLRGLVSSQDTQYF.

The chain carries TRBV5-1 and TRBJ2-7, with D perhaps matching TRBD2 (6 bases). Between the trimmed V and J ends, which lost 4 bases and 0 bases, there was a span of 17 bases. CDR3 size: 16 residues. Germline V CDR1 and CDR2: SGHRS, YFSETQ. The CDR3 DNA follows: TGCGCCAGCAGCCCCGCCATGGGGGGATTCTCCTACGAGCAGTACTTC. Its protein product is CASSPAMGGFSYEQYF.

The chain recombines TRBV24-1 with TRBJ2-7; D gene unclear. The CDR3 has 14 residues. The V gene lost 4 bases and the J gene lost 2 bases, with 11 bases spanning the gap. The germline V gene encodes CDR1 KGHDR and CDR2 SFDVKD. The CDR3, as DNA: TGTGCCACCAGTGAGCCCCGAGAACCCTACGAGCAGTACTTC. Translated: CATSEPREPYEQYF.

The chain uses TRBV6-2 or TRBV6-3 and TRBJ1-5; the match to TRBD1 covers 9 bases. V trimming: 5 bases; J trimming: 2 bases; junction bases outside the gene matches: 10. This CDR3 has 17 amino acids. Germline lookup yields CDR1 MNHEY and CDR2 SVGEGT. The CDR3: CASSPGTGSPGNQPQHF. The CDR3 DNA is TGTGCCAGCAGTCCCGGGACAGGGTCCCCGGGCAATCAGCCCCAGCATTTT.

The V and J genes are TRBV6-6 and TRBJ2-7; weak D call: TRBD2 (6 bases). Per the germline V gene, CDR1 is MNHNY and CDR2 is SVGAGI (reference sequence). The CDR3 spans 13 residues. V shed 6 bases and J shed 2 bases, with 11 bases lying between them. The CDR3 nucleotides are TGTGCCAGCAGGCCAGGACTAACCTACGAGCAGTACTTC. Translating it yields CASRPGLTYEQYF.

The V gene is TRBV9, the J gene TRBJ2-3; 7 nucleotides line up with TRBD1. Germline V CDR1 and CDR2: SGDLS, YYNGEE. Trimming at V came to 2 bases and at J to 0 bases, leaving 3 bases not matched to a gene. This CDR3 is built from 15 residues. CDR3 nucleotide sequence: TGTGCCAGCAGCGTCACAGGGGCCAGCACAGATACGCAGTATTTT. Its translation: CASSVTGASTDTQYF.